One sample yielded the 18 T cell receptor beta chains listed below, sequenced in a study of T cells in women clearing cervical HPV infection. Profiled with immunoSEQ multiplex PCR; TCRdb holds only in-frame clones, not every one. This repertoire includes roughly 50,000 clones. What was sequenced was blood buffy coat. The origin of the receptors is a woman between 18 and 69 years old with a cervical HPV16 infection that either progressed to CIN3+ or cleared (not recorded which).

Points on this clone: The read halts 3 residues ahead of the CDR3 end, with the missing end drawn from the germline J gene. This rearrangement joins TRBV20-1 to TRBJ2-3, with 11 bases lining up with TRBD2. Germline V lookup: CDR1 DFQATT, CDR2 SNEGSKA (reference sequence). The CDR3 is made up of 15 amino acids. This CDR3 reads CSAASTSGNRETQYF. CDR3 DNA (partial): TGCAGTGCTGCATCGACTAGCGGGAATAGGGAGACG.

As to this clone: The CDR3 goes on 3 residues after the read ends, and that part is filled in from the germline J gene. The chain links TRBV30 to TRBJ2-7; D is possibly TRBD1 (7 bases). Germline lookup yields CDR1 GTSNPN and CDR2 SVGIG (reference sequence). The V end was cut by 1 base, the J end by 5 bases, with 15 bases between. The CDR3 extends over 14 amino acids. The CDR3 reads CAWSEGQGGNEQYF. The CDR3 bases that were read are TGTGCCTGGAGTGAGGGCCAGGGGGGAAACGAG. Using reference TRBV30 and TRBJ2-7 for the parts outside the CDR3, the full variable domain is SQTIHQWPATLVQPVGSPLSLECTVEGTSNPNLYWYRQAAGRGLQLLFYSVGIGQISSEVPQNLSASRPQDRQFILSSKKLLLSDSGFYLCAWSEGQGGNEQYFGPGTRLTVT.

A word on this clone: The read gets to within 3 residues of the CDR3 end, and the germline J gene fills in the rest. The V gene is TRBV7-3, the J gene TRBJ2-2, with TRBD2 identical over 14 bases. Trimming took 3 bases from V and 2 from J; bases not matched to a gene: 2. Germline lookup yields CDR1 SGHTA and CDR2 FQGTGA. This CDR3 is built from 17 residues. Incomplete CDR3 DNA: TGTGCCAGCAGCTTGGGACTAGCGGGAGCTAACACCGGGGAG. Translating gives CASSLGLAGANTGE. The whole CDR3 reads CASSLGLAGANTGELFF.

Details on this clone: The missing CDR3 end, 3 residues past where the read stops, is filled in from the germline J gene. This sample includes further DNA sequences coding for the same CDR3. The J gene is TRBJ2-1, the V gene TRBV5-1; D unclear. The CDR3 is made up of 14 amino acids. V was clipped by 0 bases and J by 3 bases, with 7 bases between them. Germline values: CDR1 SGHRS, CDR2 YFSETQ. The part of the CDR3 DNA that was read is TGCGCCAGCAGCTTGGACAGTAGCTACAATGAG. Encoded protein: CASSLDSSYNE. The full CDR3 reads CASSLDSSYNEQFF. Combining the CDR3 with reference TRBV5-1 and TRBJ2-1 gives the whole variable domain KAGVTQTPRYLIKTRGQQVTLSCSPISGHRSVSWYQQTPGQGLQFLFEYFSETQRNKGNFPGRFSGRQFSNSRSEMNVSTLELGDSALYLCASSLDSSYNEQFFGPGTRLTVL.

Details on this clone: The CDR3 is cut off 3 residues early in the read; its end comes from the germline J gene. The chain is built from TRBV5-6 and TRBJ2-1; 7 bases map to TRBD2. This CDR3 is built from 14 residues. Trimming removed 6 bases from V and 6 bases from J; junction bases left unmatched: 9. Germline V gene sequence: CDR1 SGHDT, CDR2 YYEEEE. CDR3 sequence reads: CASIRTSPSNEQFF. CDR3 bases read: TGTGCCAGCATCCGGACTAGTCCCTCCAATGAG.

About this clone itself: The read terminates 3 residues ahead of where the CDR3 ends, so the germline J gene completes it. The rearrangement links TRBV5-1 to TRBJ2-5, with 7 bases aligning to TRBD1. V gave up 0 bases and J gave up 2 bases; unmatched junction bases: 4. Germline CDR1 is SGHRS and CDR2 is YFSETQ. The CDR3 runs to 15 residues. Here the CDR3 reads CASSLVWDSQETQYF. CDR3 bases read: TGCGCCAGCAGCTTGGTCTGGGACAGTCAAGAGACC.

In the case of this clone: The read is 3 residues too short to cover the CDR3 end, so that end is filled in from the germline J gene. The V and J genes are TRBV19 and TRBJ1-2; D is ambiguous. CDR1 is LNHDA and CDR2 is SQIVND in the germline V gene (reference sequence). The CDR3 runs 16 residues. The CDR3 is CASSIDSGVSTDTYTF. The part of the CDR3 DNA that was read is TGTGCCAGTAGTATAGATAGCGGGGTTAGCACAGATACC.

With regard to this clone: The read falls 3 residues short of the CDR3 end, and the missing part is taken from the germline J gene. This sequence joins TRBV7-9 and TRBJ1-5, with 9 bases fitting TRBD1. The germline CDR1 and CDR2 sequences are SEHNR and FQNEAQ (reference sequence). The V segment lost 5 bases and the J segment 6 bases; nucleotides outside the gene matches: 8. The CDR3 spans 15 residues. The covered CDR3 bases are TGTGCCAGCAGCACGGGACAGGGAGTAAGTCAGCCC. It translates to CASSTGQGVSQP. The entire CDR3 reads CASSTGQGVSQPQHF.

With regard to this clone: The CDR3 extends 3 residues past the end of the read, so its final part is completed from the germline J gene. The rearrangement uses TRBV19 and TRBJ2-7; D may be TRBD2 (5 bases). The CDR3 consists of 12 residues. Germline CDR1 LNHDA, CDR2 SQIVND (reference sequence). Trimming removed 5 bases from V and 1 base from J, with 6 bases in between. CDR3 DNA (partial): TGTGCCAGTAGTGAGGGTTCCTACGAG. Its protein is CASSEGSYE. The whole CDR3 protein is CASSEGSYEQYF.

As regards this clone: The read comes to an end 3 residues before the CDR3 does, leaving the germline J gene to fill in the end. The rearrangement uses TRBV30 and TRBJ1-4, with D perhaps matching TRBD1 (6 bases). The germline V and J ends were trimmed by 3 bases and 7 bases, with 15 bases remaining between them. The CDR3 is 14 residues long. Germline V CDR1 and CDR2: GTSNPN, SVGIG (reference sequence). CDR3 protein: CAWRAGAGSEKLFF. The CDR3 bases that were read are TGTGCCTGGAGAGCGGGGGCAGGAAGTGAAAAA.

Comment on this clone: The read stops 3 residues short of the end of the CDR3; the missing end is completed from the germline J gene. The chain joins TRBV29-1 to TRBJ2-1, with 9 bases matching TRBD1. J lost 4 bases, V lost 7 bases, and 8 bases had no gene match. This CDR3 has 14 residues. The germline V gene encodes CDR1 SQVTM and CDR2 ANQGSEA. The CDR3 spells CSDGGQGLYNEQFF. CDR3 DNA (partial): TGCAGCGACGGCGGACAGGGGCTATACAATGAG.

With respect to this clone: From the germline J gene comes the end of the CDR3, since the read stops 3 residues before it. The V and J genes are TRBV2 and TRBJ2-1, with 10 bases fitting TRBD2. CDR3 length: 14 amino acids. J was trimmed by 9 bases and V by 6 bases; bases with no gene match: 8. CDR1 SNHLY and CDR2 FYNNEI come from the germline V gene. The covered CDR3 bases are TGTGCCAGCAGCGCACTAGCGGGAAATGGTGAG. Protein sequence: CASSALAGNGE. The whole CDR3 protein reads CASSALAGNGEQFF.

Note on this clone: The sequenced fragment ends 3 residues before the CDR3 boundary, so the rest is inferred from the germline J gene. This chain uses TRBV7-3 with TRBJ2-3; D is uncertain. CDR1 and CDR2 (germline): SGHTA, FQGTGA. V dropped 4 bases and J dropped 3 bases, with 8 bases sitting between them. This CDR3 is built from 13 residues. The CDR3 loop is CASSSSYTDTQYF. The CDR3 bases that were read are TGTGCCAGCAGCTCCTCCTATACAGATACG.

CDR3 bases read: TGTGCCAGCAGCTTAGGACAGGAACAGCCG. It codes for CASSLGQEQP. The full CDR3 reads CASSLGQEQPQYF. V is TRBV7-2 and J is TRBJ2-3; tentative D call: TRBD1 (6 bases). Coverage ceases 3 residues before the CDR3 finishes, and the germline J gene fills in the end. Germline loops: CDR1 SGHTA, CDR2 FQGNSA. This CDR3 has 13 amino acids.

With respect to this clone: The read gets to within 3 residues of the CDR3 end, and the germline J gene fills in the rest. V and J are TRBV7-3 and TRBJ2-1, with 13 bases identical to TRBD2. V dropped 5 bases and J dropped 4; count of bases not matched to a gene: 5. This CDR3 is 16 amino acids long. The V gene's germline CDR1 is SGHTA and CDR2 FQGTGA. CDR3 amino acids: CASSPPGLAGYNEQFF. CDR3 DNA, as far as it was read: TGTGCCAGCAGCCCGCCGGGACTAGCGGGGTACAATGAG.

A note on this clone: Read data end 3 residues before the CDR3 end; the end is taken from the germline J gene. The J gene is TRBJ1-1, the V gene TRBV11-3, with unresolved D. Germline loops: CDR1 SGHNT, CDR2 YENEEA. This CDR3 contains 12 residues. V was clipped by 4 bases and J by 3 bases, with 6 bases between them. CDR3 DNA, as far as it was read: TGTGCCAGCAGCTCTCTCGACACTGAA. Translated: CASSSLDTE. The entire CDR3 reads CASSSLDTEAFF.

In regard to this clone: The read halts 3 residues ahead of the CDR3 end, with the missing end drawn from the germline J gene. The chain carries TRBV7-2 and TRBJ2-1; TRBD1 matches 9 bases. The CDR3 spans 14 residues. Looked up from germline, CDR1 is SGHTA and CDR2 is FQGNSA. J lost 8 bases, V lost 5 bases, and 7 bases had no gene match. CDR3 residues: CASSPLQGAYEQFF. CDR3 DNA (partial): TGTGCCAGCAGCCCGTTACAGGGGGCCTATGAG.

Concerning this clone: The junction departs from the called germline gene at one end, perhaps through a read error. The read ends 3 residues shy of where the CDR3 ends; the end is completed using the germline J gene. The J gene is TRBJ2-7, the V gene TRBV6-2 or TRBV6-3; D is undetermined. Per germline, CDR1 MNHEY and CDR2 SVGEGT. CDR3 length: 11 amino acids. CDR3 protein: CATSIAYEQYF. The DNA read from the CDR3 is TGTGCCACCAGTATAGCCTACGAG.